A single T cell receptor (beta chain) is shown here with its context. This sample is drawn from a study of blood T cell repertoires in COVID-19. Study-wide context: The United States, Italy and Spain were the sources of the acute and convalescent COVID-19 samples. PBMCs, B-cell-depleted T cells, or T cells were the source of the cDNA or gDNA that made up the material.

As processed by the authors: Reference gene primer amplification yielded estimated nucleated cell counts. This table comes from immunoSEQ multiplex PCR, and its TCRdb copy is limited to in-frame clones, with some not included. For V, J and clone size, that table is used; D and trimming come from the DNA. The profile shows some 120,000 clones, 74% of them singletons. V was pared by 5 bases and J by 4 bases, with 11 bases of the junction left unmatched. This CDR3 region has 16 residues. Looked up from germline, CDR1 is SGHTA and CDR2 is FQGNSA. Sequenced material: peripheral blood. This TCR derives from a man aged 60 to 69 with acute or convalescent COVID-19. J is TRBJ2-3 and V is TRBV7-2, with 8 bases aligning to TRBD2. For the CDR3, the DNA is TGTGCCAGCAGCAGAGCTCGGGGGGGCCAGTCAGATACGCAGTATTTT. Protein product: CASSRARGGQSDTQYF.